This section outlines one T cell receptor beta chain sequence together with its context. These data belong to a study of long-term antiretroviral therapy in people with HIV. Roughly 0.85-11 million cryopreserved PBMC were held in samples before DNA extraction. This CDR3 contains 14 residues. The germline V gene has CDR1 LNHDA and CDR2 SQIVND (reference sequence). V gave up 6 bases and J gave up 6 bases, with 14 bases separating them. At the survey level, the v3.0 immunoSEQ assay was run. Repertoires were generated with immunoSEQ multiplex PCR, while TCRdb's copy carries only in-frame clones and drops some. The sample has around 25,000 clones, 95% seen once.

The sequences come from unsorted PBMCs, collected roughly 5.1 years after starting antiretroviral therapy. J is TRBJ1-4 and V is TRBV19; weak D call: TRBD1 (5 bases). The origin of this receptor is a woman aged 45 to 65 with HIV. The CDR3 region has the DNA TGTGCCAGTAGCGTCCGGGGGTGGGATGAAAAACTGTTTTTT. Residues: CASSVRGWDEKLFF.